The clone carrying this TCR beta chain occurred many times. CDR3 size: 11 residues. The germline V gene encodes CDR1 SGHRS and CDR2 YFSETQ. Trimming shortened V by 4 bases and J by 6 bases, and 5 bases separated the two germline ends. These data come from a study of quantifying T cell responses using KT2 cells. Whole-study context: cDNA was made from DNase-treated RNA using alpha and beta constant primers.

Each cDNA got a UMI-containing oligo ligated at its 3' end. The first PCR ran roughly 4 cycles with an equimolar RC1.1 and RC1.2 beta primer mix. TCRdb re-called the UMI-ligation and nested PCR reads with MiXCR, one entry per CDR3 protein. The sample comprises under 35,000 distinct CDR3 sequences, approximately 7% of which are singletons, and 15% to 18% rests with the top ten. J is TRBJ2-1 and V is TRBV5-1; tentative D call: TRBD1 (5 bases). This TCR derives from a human donor. The sequencing sample was made of PBMCs spiked with cells of the T cell clone KT2. The CDR3: CASSQGNEQFF. The CDR3 coding sequence is TGCGCCAGCAGCCAGGGCAATGAGCAGTTCTTC. The full variable domain, with the rest looked up from reference TRBV5-1 and TRBJ2-1, is KAGVTQTPRYLIKTRGQQVTLSCSPISGHRSVSWYQQTPGQGLQFLFEYFSETQRNKGNFPGRFSGRQFSNSRSEMNVSTLELGDSALYLCASSQGNEQFFGPGTRLTVL.